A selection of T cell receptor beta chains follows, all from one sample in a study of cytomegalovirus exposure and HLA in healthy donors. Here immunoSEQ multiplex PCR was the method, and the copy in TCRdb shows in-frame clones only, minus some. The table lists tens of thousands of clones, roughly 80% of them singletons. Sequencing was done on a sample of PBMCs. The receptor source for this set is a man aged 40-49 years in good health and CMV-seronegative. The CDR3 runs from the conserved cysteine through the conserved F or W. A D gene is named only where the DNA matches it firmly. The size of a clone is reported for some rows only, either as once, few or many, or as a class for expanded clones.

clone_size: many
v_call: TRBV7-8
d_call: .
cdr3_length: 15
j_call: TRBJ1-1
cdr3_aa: CASSFVARMNTEAFF
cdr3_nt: TGTGCCAGCAGCTTTGTCGCCAGAATGAACACTGAAGCTTTCTTT

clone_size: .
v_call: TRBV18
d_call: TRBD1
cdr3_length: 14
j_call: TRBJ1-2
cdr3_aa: CASSPKVTGVGYTF
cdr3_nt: TGTGCCAGCTCACCGAAGGTCACAGGGGTTGGCTACACCTTC

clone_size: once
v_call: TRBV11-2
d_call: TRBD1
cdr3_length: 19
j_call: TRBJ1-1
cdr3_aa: CASSSASWTGRSLNTEAFF
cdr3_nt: TGTGCCAGCAGCTCCGCATCTTGGACAGGGAGATCCTTGAACACTGAAGCTTTCTTT

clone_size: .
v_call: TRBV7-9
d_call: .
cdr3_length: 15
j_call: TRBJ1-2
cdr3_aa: CASSSRQDFFYGYTF
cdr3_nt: TGTGCCAGCAGCTCCCGACAGGATTTTTTCTATGGCTACACCTTC

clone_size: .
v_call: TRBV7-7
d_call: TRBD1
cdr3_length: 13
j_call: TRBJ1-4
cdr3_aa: CASSRDRGEKLFF
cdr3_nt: TGTGCTAGCAGCAGGGACAGGGGTGAAAAACTGTTTTTT

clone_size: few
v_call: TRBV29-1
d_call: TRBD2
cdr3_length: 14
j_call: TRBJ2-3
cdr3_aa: CSVTTSGRTDTQYF
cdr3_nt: TGCAGCGTTACGACTAGCGGGAGAACAGATACGCAGTATTTT

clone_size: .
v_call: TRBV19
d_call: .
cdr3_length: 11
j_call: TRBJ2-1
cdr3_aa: CASNTGSEQFF
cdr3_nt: TGTGCCAGTAATACCGGGTCTGAGCAGTTCTTC

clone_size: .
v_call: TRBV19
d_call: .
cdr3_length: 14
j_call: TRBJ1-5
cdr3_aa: CASSILSVNQPQHF
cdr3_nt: TGTGCCAGTAGTATCTTGTCGGTTAATCAGCCCCAGCATTTT

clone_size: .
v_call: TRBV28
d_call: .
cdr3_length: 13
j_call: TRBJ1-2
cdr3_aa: CASFPSSVYGYTF
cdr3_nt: TGTGCCAGCTTCCCCTCGAGCGTCTATGGCTACACCTTC

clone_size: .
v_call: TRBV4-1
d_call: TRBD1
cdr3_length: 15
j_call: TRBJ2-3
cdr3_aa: CASSQGQGRPDTQYF
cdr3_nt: TGCGCCAGCAGCCAGGGACAGGGGAGACCAGATACGCAGTATTTT

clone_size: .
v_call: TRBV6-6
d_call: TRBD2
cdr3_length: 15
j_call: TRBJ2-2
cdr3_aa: CASTRPGGRAGELFF
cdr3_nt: TGTGCCAGCACCCGGCCCGGGGGGAGAGCCGGGGAGCTGTTTTTT

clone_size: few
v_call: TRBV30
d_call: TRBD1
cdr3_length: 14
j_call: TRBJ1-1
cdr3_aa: CAWSVSTGRTEAFF
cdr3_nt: TGTGCCTGGAGTGTATCGACAGGGAGGACTGAAGCTTTCTTT

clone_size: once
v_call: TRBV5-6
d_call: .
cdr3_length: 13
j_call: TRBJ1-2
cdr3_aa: CASSPRGSYGYTF
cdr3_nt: TGTGCCAGCAGCCCAAGGGGAAGCTATGGCTACACCTTC

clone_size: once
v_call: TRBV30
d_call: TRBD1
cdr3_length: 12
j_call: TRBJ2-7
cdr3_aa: CATTTGVYEQYF
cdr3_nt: TGTGCCACAACTACAGGGGTCTACGAGCAGTACTTC

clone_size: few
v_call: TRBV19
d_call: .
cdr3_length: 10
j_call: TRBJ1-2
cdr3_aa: CATPIVRYTF
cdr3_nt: TGTGCCACCCCAATAGTCCGCTACACCTTC

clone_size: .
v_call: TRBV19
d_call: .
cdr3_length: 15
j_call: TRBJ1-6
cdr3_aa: CASSIEPTENSPLHF
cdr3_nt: TGTGCCAGTAGTATAGAGCCAACAGAGAATTCACCCCTCCACTTT

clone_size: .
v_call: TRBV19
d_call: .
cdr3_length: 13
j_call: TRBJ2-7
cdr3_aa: CASSMRHNYEQYF
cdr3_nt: TGTGCCAGTAGTATGCGTCATAACTACGAGCAGTACTTC

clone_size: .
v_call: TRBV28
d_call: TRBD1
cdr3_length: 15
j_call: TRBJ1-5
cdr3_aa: CASSKGQTIYQPQHF
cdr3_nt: TGTGCCAGCAGCAAGGGACAGACCATCTATCAGCCCCAGCATTTT

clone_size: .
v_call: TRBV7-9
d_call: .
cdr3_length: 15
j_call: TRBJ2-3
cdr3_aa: CASSYTTGTTDTQYF
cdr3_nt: TGTGCCAGCAGCTATACGACAGGAACCACAGATACGCAGTATTTT

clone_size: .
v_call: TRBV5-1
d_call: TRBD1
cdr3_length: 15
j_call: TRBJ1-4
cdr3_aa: CASSKGQGGGEKLFF
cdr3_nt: TGCGCCAGCAGCAAAGGACAGGGAGGTGGTGAAAAACTGTTTTTT

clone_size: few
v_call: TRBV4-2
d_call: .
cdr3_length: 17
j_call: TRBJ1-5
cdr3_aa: CASSQDQRTETYQPQHF
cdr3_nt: TGTGCCAGCAGCCAAGATCAACGGACAGAGACTTATCAGCCCCAGCATTTT

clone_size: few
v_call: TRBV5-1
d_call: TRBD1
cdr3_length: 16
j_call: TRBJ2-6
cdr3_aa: CASMGTGGLGANVLTF
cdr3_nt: TGCGCCAGCATGGGGACAGGGGGTTTAGGGGCCAACGTCCTGACTTTC

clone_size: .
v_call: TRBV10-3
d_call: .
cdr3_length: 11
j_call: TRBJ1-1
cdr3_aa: CAIFDNKEAFF
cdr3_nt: TGTGCCATCTTCGACAACAAAGAAGCTTTCTTT

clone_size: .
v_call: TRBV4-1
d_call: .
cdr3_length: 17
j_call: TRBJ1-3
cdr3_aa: CASSQEGPQTAGNTIYF
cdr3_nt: TGCGCCAGCAGCCAAGAGGGCCCGCAGACCGCTGGAAACACCATATATTTT

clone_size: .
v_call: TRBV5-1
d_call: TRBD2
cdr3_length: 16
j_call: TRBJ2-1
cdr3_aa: CASSPGGDYPYNEQFF
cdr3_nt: TGCGCCAGCAGCCCTGGGGGGGACTACCCCTACAATGAGCAGTTCTTC

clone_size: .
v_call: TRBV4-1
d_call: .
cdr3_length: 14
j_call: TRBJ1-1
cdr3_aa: CASSQGARNTEAFF
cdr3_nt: TGCGCCAGCAGCCAAGGCGCGAGGAACACTGAAGCTTTCTTT

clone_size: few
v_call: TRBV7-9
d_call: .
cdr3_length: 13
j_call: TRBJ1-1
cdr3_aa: CASSLIQAGGAFF
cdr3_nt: TGTGCCAGCAGCTTAATCCAGGCGGGGGGAGCTTTCTTT

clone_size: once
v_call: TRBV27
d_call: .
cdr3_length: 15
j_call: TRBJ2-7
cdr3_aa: CASSLYRQGTYEQYF
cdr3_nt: TGTGCCAGCAGTTTATATCGGCAGGGAACCTACGAGCAGTACTTC

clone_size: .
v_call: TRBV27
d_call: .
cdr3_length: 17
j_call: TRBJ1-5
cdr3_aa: CASSFLSPGNSNQPQHF
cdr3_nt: TGTGCCAGCAGTTTCCTGTCGCCCGGGAATAGCAATCAGCCCCAGCATTTT

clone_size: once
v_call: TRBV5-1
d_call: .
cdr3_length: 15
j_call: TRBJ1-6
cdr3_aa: CASSLGEPGNSPLHF
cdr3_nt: TGCGCCAGCAGCTTGGGGGAGCCCGGTAATTCACCCCTCCACTTT

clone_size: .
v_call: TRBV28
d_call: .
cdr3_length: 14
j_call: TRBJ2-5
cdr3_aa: CASSPGGGRETQYF
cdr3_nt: TGTGCCAGCAGCCCTGGGGGGGGGCGGGAGACCCAGTACTTC

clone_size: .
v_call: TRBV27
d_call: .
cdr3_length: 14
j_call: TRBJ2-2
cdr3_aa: CASSLSLNSGELFF
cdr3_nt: TGTGCCAGCAGTTTAAGTCTGAACAGCGGGGAGCTGTTTTTT

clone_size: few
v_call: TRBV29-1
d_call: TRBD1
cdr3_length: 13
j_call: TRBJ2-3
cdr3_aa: CSVERGLADTQYF
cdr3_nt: TGCAGCGTTGAGAGGGGGCTGGCAGATACGCAGTATTTT

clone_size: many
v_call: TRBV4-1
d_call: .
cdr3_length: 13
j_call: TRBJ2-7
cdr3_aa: CASSQPRNYEQYF
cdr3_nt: TGCGCCAGCAGCCAGCCCAGAAATTACGAGCAGTACTTC

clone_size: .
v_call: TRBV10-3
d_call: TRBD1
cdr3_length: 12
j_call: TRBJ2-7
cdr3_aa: CASRDSTYEQYF
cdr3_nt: TGTGCCTCCCGGGACAGCACCTACGAGCAGTACTTC

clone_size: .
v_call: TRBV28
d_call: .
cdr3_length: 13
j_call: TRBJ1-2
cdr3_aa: CASSFGGADGYTF
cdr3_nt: TGTGCCAGCAGTTTCGGGGGGGCTGATGGCTACACCTTC

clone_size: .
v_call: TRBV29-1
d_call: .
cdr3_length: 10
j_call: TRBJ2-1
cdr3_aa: CSVFNNEQFF
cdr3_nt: TGCAGCGTTTTTAACAATGAGCAGTTCTTC

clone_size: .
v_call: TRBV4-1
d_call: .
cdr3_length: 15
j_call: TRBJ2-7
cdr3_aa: CASSPMRGNVHEQYF
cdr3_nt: TGCGCCAGCAGCCCCATGAGAGGGAACGTCCACGAGCAGTACTTC

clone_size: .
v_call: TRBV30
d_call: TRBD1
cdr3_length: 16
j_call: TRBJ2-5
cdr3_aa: CAWSDPRTGAFETQYF
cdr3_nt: TGTGCCTGGAGTGACCCTCGGACAGGGGCGTTCGAGACCCAGTACTTC

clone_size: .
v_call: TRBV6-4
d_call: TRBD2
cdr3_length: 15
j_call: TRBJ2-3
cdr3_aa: CASSPLAGGIGTQYF
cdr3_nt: TGTGCCAGCAGTCCCCTAGCGGGGGGTATTGGTACGCAGTATTTT

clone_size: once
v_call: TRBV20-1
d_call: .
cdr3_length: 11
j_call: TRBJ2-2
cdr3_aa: CSANRVGELFF
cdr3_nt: TGCAGTGCCAATCGGGTAGGGGAGCTGTTTTTT

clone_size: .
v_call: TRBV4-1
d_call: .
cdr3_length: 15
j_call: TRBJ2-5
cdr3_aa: CASSQPDRQKETQYF
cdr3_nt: TGCGCCAGCAGTCAACCGGATAGACAGAAAGAGACCCAGTACTTC

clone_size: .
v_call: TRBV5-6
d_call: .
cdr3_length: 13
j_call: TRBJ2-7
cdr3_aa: CASSLGSSYEQYF
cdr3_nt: TGTGCCAGCAGCTTAGGGAGCTCCTACGAGCAGTACTTC

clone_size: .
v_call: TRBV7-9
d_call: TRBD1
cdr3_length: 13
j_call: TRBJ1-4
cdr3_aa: CASTGTGGEKLFF
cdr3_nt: TGTGCCAGCACGGGGACAGGGGGTGAAAAACTGTTTTTT

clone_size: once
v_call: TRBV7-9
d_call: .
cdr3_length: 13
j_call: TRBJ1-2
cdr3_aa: CASSLKPNYGYTF
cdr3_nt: TGTGCCAGCAGCTTAAAGCCTAACTATGGCTACACCTTC

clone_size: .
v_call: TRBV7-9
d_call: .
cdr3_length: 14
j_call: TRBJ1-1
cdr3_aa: CASSLLRLNTEAFF
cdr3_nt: TGTGCCAGCAGCTTACTCAGGCTGAACACTGAAGCTTTCTTT

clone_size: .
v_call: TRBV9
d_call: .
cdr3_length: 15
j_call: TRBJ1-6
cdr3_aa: CASSVVGVGNSPLHF
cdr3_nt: TGTGCCAGCAGCGTAGTAGGGGTAGGGAATTCACCCCTCCACTTT

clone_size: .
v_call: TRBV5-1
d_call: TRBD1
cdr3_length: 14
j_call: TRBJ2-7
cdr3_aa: CASSLPGQGYEQYF
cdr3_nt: TGCGCCAGCAGTCTTCCGGGACAGGGTTACGAGCAGTACTTC

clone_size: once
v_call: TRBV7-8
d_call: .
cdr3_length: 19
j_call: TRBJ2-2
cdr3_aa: CASSPPGLALRRGSGELFF
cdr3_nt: TGTGCCAGCAGCCCGCCAGGGCTAGCGCTCCGGCGCGGGTCCGGGGAGCTGTTTTTT

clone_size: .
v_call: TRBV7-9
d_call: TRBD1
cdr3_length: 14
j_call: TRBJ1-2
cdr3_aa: CATTGTGAAYGYTF
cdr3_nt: TGTGCCACTACAGGGACAGGGGCAGCCTATGGCTACACCTTC

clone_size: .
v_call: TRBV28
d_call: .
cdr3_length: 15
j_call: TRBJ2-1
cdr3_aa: CASRGDMTNYNEQFF
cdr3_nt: TGTGCCAGCAGGGGGGACATGACTAACTACAATGAGCAGTTCTTC

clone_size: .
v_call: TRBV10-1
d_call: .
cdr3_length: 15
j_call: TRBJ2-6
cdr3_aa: CASSDPSSGANVLTF
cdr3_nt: TGCGCCAGCAGTGACCCCAGCTCTGGGGCCAACGTCCTGACTTTC

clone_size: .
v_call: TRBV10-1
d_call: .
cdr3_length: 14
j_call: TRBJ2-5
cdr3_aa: CASSESTAQETQYF
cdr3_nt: TGCGCCAGCAGTGAGTCGACAGCCCAAGAGACCCAGTACTTC

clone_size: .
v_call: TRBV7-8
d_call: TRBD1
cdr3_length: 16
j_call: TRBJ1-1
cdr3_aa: CASSHPRRGRSTEAFF
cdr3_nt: TGTGCCAGCAGCCACCCTCGCAGGGGGCGAAGCACTGAAGCTTTCTTT